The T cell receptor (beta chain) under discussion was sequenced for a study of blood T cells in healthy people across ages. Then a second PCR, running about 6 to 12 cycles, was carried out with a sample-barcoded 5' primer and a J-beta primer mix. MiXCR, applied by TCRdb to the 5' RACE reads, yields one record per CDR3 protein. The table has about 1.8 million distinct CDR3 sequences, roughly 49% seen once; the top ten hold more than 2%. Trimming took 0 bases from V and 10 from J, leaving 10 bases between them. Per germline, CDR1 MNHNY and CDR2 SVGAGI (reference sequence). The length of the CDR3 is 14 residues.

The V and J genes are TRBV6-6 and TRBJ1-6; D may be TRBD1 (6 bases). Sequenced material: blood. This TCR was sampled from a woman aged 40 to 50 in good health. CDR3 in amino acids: CASSYSPGDSPLHF. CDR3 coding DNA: TGTGCCAGCAGTTACTCGCCAGGGGACTCACCCCTCCACTTT.